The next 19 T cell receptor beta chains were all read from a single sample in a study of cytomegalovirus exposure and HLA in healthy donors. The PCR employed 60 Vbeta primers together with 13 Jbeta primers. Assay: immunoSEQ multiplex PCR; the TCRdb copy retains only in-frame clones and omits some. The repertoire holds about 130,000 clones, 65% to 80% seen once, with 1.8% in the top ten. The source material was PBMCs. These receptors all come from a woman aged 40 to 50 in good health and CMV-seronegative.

CDR3 nucleotide sequence: TGTGCCAGCAGCTCCCTGGGACTGCCCTACGAGCAGTACTTC. Protein product: CASSSLGLPYEQYF. The V and J genes are TRBV7-2 and TRBJ2-7, with D possibly being TRBD2 (6 bases). Germline assignment: CDR1 SGHTA and CDR2 FQGNSA. The CDR3 has 14 residues. Between the trimmed V and J ends, which lost 4 bases and 2 bases, there was a span of 12 bases.

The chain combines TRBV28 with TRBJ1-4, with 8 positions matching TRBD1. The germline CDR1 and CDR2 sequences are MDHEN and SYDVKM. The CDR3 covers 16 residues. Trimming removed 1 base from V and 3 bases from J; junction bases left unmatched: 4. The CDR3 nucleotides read TGTGCCAGCAGTTTATACACAGGGGGAGCTAATGAAAAACTGTTTTTT. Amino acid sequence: CASSLYTGGANEKLFF.

CDR3 nucleotide sequence: TGTGCCATCAGTGAGAGAAAACAGGGATATGTTGACTATGGCTACACCTTC. This codes for CAISERKQGYVDYGYTF. The rearrangement joins TRBV10-3 to TRBJ1-2; D is perhaps TRBD1 (6 bases). V lost 2 bases and J 3 bases, leaving 19 bases between the germline ends. CDR1 and CDR2 from the germline V gene are ENHRY and SYGVKD. This CDR3 is 17 amino acids long.

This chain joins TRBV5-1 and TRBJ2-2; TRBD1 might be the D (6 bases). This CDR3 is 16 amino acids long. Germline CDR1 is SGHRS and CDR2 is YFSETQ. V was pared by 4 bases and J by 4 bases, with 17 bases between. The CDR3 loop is CASSRPILRGTGELFF. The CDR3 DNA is TGCGCCAGCAGCCGTCCCATCCTCAGGGGCACCGGGGAGCTGTTTTTT.

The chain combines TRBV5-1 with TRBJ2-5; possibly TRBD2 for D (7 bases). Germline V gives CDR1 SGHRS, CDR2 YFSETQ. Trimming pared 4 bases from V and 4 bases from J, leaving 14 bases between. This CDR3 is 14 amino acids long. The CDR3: CASSPGGQGETQYF. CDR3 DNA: TGCGCCAGCAGCCCCGGGGGGCAGGGAGAGACCCAGTACTTC.

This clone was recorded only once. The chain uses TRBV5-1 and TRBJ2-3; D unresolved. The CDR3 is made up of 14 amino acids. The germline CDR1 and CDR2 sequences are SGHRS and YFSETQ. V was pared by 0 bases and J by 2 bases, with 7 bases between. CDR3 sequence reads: CASSLAFITDTQYF. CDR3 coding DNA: TGCGCCAGCAGCTTGGCCTTTATCACAGATACGCAGTATTTT. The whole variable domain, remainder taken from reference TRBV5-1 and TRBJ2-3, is KAGVTQTPRYLIKTRGQQVTLSCSPISGHRSVSWYQQTPGQGLQFLFEYFSETQRNKGNFPGRFSGRQFSNSRSEMNVSTLELGDSALYLCASSLAFITDTQYFGPGTRLTVL.

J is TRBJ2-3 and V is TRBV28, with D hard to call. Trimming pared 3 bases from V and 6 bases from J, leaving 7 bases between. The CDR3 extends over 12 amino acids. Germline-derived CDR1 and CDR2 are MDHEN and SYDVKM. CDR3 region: CASSFPLDTQYF. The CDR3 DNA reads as TGTGCCAGCAGTTTCCCCTTGGATACGCAGTATTTT.

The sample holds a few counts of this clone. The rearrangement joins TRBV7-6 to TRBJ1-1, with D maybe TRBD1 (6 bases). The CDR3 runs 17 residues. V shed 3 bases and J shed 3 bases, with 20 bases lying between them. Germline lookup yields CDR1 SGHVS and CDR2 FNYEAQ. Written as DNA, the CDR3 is TGTGCCAGCAGCTTCGCGGGGGGACATGGCGAGGACACTGAAGCTTTCTTT. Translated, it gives CASSFAGGHGEDTEAFF.

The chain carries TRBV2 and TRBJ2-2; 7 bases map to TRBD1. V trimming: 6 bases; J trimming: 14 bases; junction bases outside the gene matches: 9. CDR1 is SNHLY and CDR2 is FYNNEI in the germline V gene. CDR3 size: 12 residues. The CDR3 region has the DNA TGTGCCAGCAGCCGAGACAGGGCCAGACTGTTTTTT. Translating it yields CASSRDRARLFF.

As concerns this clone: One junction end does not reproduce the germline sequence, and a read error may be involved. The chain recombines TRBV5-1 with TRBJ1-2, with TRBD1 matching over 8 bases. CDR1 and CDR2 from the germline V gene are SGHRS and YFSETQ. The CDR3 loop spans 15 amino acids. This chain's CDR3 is CASRLEFTGGAGYTF. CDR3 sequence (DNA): TGCGCCAGCAGATTGGAATTTACAGGGGGTGCGGGCTACACCTTC. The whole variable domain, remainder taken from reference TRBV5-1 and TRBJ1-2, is KAGVTQTPRYLIKTRGQQVTLSCSPISGHRSVSWYQQTPGQGLQFLFEYFSETQRNKGNFPGRFSGRQFSNSRSEMNVSTLELGDSALYLCASRLEFTGGAGYTFGSGTRLTVV.

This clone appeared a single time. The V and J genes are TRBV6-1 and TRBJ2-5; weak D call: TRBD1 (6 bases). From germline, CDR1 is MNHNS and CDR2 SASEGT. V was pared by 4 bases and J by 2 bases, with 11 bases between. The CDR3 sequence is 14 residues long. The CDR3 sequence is CASSAVRGQETQYF. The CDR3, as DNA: TGTGCCAGCAGTGCAGTAAGGGGGCAAGAGACCCAGTACTTC.

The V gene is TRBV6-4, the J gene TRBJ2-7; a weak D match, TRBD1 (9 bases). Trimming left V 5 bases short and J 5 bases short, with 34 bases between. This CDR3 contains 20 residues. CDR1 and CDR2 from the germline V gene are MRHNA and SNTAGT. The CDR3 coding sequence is TGTGCCAGCAGTCCACTCAAGGCCGACAGGGGGGAACGGGAGGGCGACGAGCAGTACTTC. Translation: CASSPLKADRGEREGDEQYF.

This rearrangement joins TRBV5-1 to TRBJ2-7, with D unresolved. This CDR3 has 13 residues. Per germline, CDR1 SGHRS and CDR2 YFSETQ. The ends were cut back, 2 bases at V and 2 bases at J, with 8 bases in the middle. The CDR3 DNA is TGCGCCAGCAGCTTCGGCCAGGCCTACGAGCAGTACTTC. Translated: CASSFGQAYEQYF. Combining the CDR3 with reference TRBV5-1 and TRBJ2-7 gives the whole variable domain KAGVTQTPRYLIKTRGQQVTLSCSPISGHRSVSWYQQTPGQGLQFLFEYFSETQRNKGNFPGRFSGRQFSNSRSEMNVSTLELGDSALYLCASSFGQAYEQYFGPGTRLTVT.

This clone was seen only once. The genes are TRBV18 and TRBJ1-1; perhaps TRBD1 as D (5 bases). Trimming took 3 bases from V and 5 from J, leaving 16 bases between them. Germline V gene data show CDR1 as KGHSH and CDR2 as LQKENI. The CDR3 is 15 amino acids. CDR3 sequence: CASSPSGGVWTEAFF. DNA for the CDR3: TGTGCCAGCTCACCGAGCGGGGGGGTCTGGACTGAAGCTTTCTTT. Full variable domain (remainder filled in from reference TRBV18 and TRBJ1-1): NAGVMQNPRHLVRRRGQEARLRCSPMKGHSHVYWYRQLPEEGLKFMVYLQKENIIDESGMPKERFSAEFPKEGPSILRIQQVVRGDSAAYFCASSPSGGVWTEAFFGQGTRLTVV.

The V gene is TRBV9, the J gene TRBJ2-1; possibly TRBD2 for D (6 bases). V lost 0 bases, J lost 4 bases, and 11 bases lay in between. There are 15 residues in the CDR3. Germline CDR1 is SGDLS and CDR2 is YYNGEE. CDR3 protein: CASSVETRPYNEQFF. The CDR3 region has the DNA TGTGCCAGCAGCGTAGAGACTAGGCCATACAATGAGCAGTTCTTC.

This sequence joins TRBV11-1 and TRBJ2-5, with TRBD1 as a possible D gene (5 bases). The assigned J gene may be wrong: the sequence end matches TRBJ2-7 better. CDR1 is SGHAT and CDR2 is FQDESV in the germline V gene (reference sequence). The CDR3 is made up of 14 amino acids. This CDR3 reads CASSLEAGHYEQYF. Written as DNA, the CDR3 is TGTGCCAGCAGCTTAGAAGCAGGGCACTACGAGCAGTACTTC.

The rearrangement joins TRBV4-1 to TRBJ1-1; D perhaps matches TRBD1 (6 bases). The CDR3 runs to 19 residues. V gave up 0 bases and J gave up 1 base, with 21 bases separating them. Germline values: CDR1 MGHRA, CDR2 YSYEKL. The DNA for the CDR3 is TGCGCCAGCAGCCAAGATTGGTTGGGTACAGGGCGCAGGAACACTGAAGCTTTCTTT. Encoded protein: CASSQDWLGTGRRNTEAFF.

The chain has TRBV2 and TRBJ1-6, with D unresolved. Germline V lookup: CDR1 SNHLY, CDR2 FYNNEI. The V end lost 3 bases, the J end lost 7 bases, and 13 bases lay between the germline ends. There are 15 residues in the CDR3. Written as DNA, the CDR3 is TGTGCCAGCAGTGAGGTGGCAGGTGAAAATTCACCCCTCCACTTT. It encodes CASSEVAGENSPLHF.

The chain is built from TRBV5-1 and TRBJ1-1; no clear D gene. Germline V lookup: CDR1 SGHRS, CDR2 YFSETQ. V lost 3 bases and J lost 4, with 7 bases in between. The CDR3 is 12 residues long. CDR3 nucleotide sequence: TGCGCCAGCAGCTACGGGAGCACTGAAGCTTTCTTT. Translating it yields CASSYGSTEAFF.